This TCR beta chain was captured by sequencing in a study of T cells expressing NK-cell markers. About the study: Sequencing of TCR beta repertoires drew on sorted CD3+CD56+NKG2C+, CD3+CD56+NKG2C- and CD3+CD56-NKG2C+ T cells.

CDR3 length: 13 residues. TCRdb reprocessed the 5' RACE reads and reports one entry per CDR3 protein, with no DNA. The sample data list about 160,000 distinct CDR3 sequences. The chain couples TRBV12-3 or TRBV12-4 to TRBJ1-1. Specimen: blood T cells: a sorted CD56 or NKG2C T cell subset, CD4+ or CD8+ T cells, or bulk PBMC T cells (not recorded which). The clonotype comes from a woman aged 18-70 years in good health. This CDR3 reads CASSFEAHSEAFF.